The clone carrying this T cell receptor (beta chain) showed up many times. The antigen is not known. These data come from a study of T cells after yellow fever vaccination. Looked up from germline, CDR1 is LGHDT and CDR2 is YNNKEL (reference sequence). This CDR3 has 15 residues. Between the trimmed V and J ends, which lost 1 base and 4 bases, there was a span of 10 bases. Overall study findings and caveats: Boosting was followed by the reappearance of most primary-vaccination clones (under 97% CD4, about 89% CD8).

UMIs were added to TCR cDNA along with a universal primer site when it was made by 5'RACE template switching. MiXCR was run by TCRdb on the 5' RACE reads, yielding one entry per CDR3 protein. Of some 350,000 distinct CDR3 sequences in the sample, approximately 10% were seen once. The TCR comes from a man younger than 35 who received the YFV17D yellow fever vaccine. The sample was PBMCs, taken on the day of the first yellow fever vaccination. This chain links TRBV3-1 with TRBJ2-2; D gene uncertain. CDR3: CASSQVSGSTGELFF. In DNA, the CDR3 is TGTGCCAGCAGCCAAGTGTCGGGTTCCACCGGGGAGCTGTTTTTT.